What follows is one TCR beta chain and its context. Sorted-subset replicate PCR reactions were performed with approximately 200 ng DNA, corresponding to roughly 30,000 T cell genomes. Here immunoSEQ multiplex PCR was the method, and the copy in TCRdb shows in-frame clones only, minus some. The profile shows hundreds of thousands of clones, more than 70% of them singletons. V was pared by 4 bases and J by 0 bases, with 12 bases between. Per germline, CDR1 MDHEN and CDR2 SYDVKM. This CDR3 comprises 16 residues. This entry belongs to a study of shared clonotypes between healthy human individuals. The chain joins TRBV28 to TRBJ1-4; D gene unclear. Input material: memory CD4+ T cells sorted from blood. Specified subset: CD45RA-negative fraction. The receptor was derived from a woman between 25 and 40 years old in good health. The CDR3 region is CASSSTENPTNEKLFF. CDR3 bases: TGTGCCAGCAGTTCGACGGAAAATCCAACTAATGAAAAACTGTTTTTT.